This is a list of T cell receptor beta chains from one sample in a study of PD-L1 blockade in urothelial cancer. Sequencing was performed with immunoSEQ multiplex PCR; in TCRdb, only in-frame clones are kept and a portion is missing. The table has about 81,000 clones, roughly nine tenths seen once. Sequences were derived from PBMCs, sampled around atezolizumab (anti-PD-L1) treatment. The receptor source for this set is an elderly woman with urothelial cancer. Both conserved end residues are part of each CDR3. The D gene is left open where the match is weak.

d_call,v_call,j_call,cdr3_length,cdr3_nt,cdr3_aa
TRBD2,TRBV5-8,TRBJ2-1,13,TGTGCCAGCAGCTTGCAACTAGCGGGTCAGCAGTTCTTC,CASSLQLAGQQFF
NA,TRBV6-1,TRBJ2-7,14,TGTGCCAGCAGTGAAGGTGGGCCACCCTACGAGCAGTACTTC,CASSEGGPPYEQYF
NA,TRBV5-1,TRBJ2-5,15,TGCGCCAGCAGCGGAGCAGGGGCTGGGGGAGAGACCCAGTACTTC,CASSGAGAGGETQYF
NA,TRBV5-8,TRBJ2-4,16,TGTGCCAGCAGCTTGGGAATAGATGTAGCCAAAAACATTCAGTACTTC,CASSLGIDVAKNIQYF
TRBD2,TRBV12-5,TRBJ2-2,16,TGTGCTAGTGCACCTTCGGGTAGCGGGAGTACCGGGGAGCTGTTTTTT,CASAPSGSGSTGELFF
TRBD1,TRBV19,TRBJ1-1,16,TGTGCCAGTAGTATAGCCGCGGGGACAGGGAGAACTGAAGCTTTCTTT,CASSIAAGTGRTEAFF
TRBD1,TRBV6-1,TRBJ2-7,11,TGTGCCAGCGGACAGGGCTACGAGCAGTACTTC,CASGQGYEQYF
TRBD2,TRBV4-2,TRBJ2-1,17,TGTGCCAGCAGCCAAGACGGGACTAGCGGGATATACAATGAGCAGTTCTTC,CASSQDGTSGIYNEQFF
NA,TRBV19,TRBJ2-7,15,TGTGCCAGTAGTATAGTTCGGGGAAACTCCTACGAGCAGTACTTC,CASSIVRGNSYEQYF
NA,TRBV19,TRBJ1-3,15,TGTGCCAGTAGTATATGGACATCCTCTGGAAACACCATATATTTT,CASSIWTSSGNTIYF
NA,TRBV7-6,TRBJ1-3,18,TGTGCCAGCAGCTTATCGGTCGGGGGTGGTAGATCTGGAAACACCATATATTTT,CASSLSVGGGRSGNTIYF